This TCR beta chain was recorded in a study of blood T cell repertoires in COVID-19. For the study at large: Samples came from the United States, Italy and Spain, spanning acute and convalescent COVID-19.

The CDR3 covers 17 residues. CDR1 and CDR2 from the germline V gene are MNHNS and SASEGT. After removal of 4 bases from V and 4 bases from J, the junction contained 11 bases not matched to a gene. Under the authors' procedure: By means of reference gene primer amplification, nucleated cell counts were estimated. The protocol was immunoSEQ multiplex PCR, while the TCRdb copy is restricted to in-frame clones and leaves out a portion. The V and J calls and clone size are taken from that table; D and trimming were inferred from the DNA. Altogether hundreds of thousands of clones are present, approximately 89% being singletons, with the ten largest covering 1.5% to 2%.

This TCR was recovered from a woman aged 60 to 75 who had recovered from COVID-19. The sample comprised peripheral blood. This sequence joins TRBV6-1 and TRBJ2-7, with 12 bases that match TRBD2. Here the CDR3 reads CASSAGRTSGEKYEQYF. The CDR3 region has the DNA TGTGCCAGCAGTGCAGGCCGGACTAGCGGGGAGAAGTACGAGCAGTACTTC.